This entry lists 30 T cell receptor beta chains sequenced from one sample in a study of blood T cell repertoires in COVID-19. Using immunoSEQ multiplex PCR, the repertoire was profiled, and TCRdb retains in-frame clones only, with some absent. Among under 140,000 clones listed, 76% were seen once. The specimen was peripheral blood. These receptors were collected from a woman aged 80 or older with acute or convalescent COVID-19.

The J gene is TRBJ1-1, the V gene TRBV29-1, with D maybe TRBD1 (6 bases). V was trimmed by 6 bases and J by 5 bases, leaving 16 bases between them. The CDR3 covers 13 residues. CDR1 is SQVTM, CDR2 ANQGSEA, per germline. In DNA, the CDR3 is TGCAGCGTCGATGGTGATCAGGGGACTGAAGCTTTCTTT. The encoded protein is CSVDGDQGTEAFF. The complete variable domain, with remaining parts taken from reference TRBV29-1 and TRBJ1-1, reads SAVISQKPSRDICQRGTSLTIQCQVDSQVTMMFWYRQQPGQSLTLIATANQGSEATYESGFVIDKFPISRPNLTFSTLTVSNMSPEDSSIYLCSVDGDQGTEAFFGQGTRLTVV.

The V gene is TRBV10-3, the J gene TRBJ2-3, with 8 bases fitting TRBD1. This CDR3 has 15 amino acids. Germline V gene lookup returns CDR1 ENHRY and CDR2 SYGVKD. V was pared by 4 bases and J by 4 bases, with 7 bases of the junction left unmatched. This CDR3 reads CAISGTGGQSDTQYF. The CDR3 DNA is TGTGCCATCAGTGGCACAGGGGGGCAGTCAGATACGCAGTATTTT.

The chain employs TRBV6-1 and TRBJ2-5; D is perhaps TRBD1 (5 bases). CDR3 size: 14 residues. Germline V gene sequence: CDR1 MNHNS, CDR2 SASEGT. The V gene lost 0 bases and the J gene lost 7 bases, with 12 bases spanning the gap. The CDR3 spells CASSEASYQGTQYF. As DNA, the CDR3 is TGTGCCAGCAGTGAAGCTTCCTACCAGGGGACCCAGTACTTC.

This clone was detected only once. The chain carries TRBV5-1 and TRBJ2-7; D is undetermined. The CDR3 is 13 residues long. V was clipped by 0 bases and J by 3 bases, with 7 bases between them. CDR1 and CDR2 from the germline V gene are SGHRS and YFSETQ. The CDR3 here is CASSLEPGYEQYF. The DNA for the CDR3 is TGCGCCAGCAGCTTGGAGCCAGGCTACGAGCAGTACTTC.

V and J are TRBV4-3 and TRBJ2-7; D possibly corresponds to TRBD2 (5 bases). The ends were cut back, 3 bases at V and 0 bases at J, with 6 bases in the middle. Germline V gene data show CDR1 as LGHNA and CDR2 as YSLEER. The CDR3 loop spans 13 amino acids. The CDR3 DNA reads as TGCGCCAGCAGCCAGGGGAGCTCCTACGAGCAGTACTTC. It codes for CASSQGSSYEQYF.

The CDR3 region is CASSLGVGQSTQETQYF. CDR3 DNA: TGCGCCAGCAGCTTGGGTGTGGGACAAAGTACACAAGAGACCCAGTACTTC. This sequence joins TRBV5-1 and TRBJ2-5; D possibly corresponds to TRBD1 (6 bases). The CDR3 length is 17 residues. Germline assignment: CDR1 SGHRS and CDR2 YFSETQ. The V end lost 0 bases, the J end lost 2 bases, and 17 bases lay between the germline ends.

In this sample, this clone turned up a few times. The genes are TRBV7-2 and TRBJ1-1, with TRBD1 matching 8 bases. The CDR3 sequence is 17 residues long. The V gene's germline CDR1 is SGHTA and CDR2 FQGNSA. V lost 11 bases, J lost 0 bases, and 17 bases stayed unmatched. The chain's CDR3 is CAVHTTEGTGMNTEAFF. The CDR3 nucleotides are TGTGCCGTCCACACGACTGAGGGGACAGGTATGAACACTGAAGCTTTCTTT.

Only a few counts were recorded for this clone. V usage is TRBV27 and J usage is TRBJ1-5, with D perhaps matching TRBD1 (6 bases). CDR3 length: 13 amino acids. Germline V CDR1 and CDR2: MNHEY, SMNVEV (reference sequence). The ends were cut back, 6 bases at V and 5 bases at J, with 11 bases in the middle. The CDR3 protein is CASSLKGDQPQHF. The CDR3 DNA reads as TGTGCCAGCAGCTTGAAGGGGGATCAGCCCCAGCATTTT.

This chain connects TRBV6-1 to TRBJ2-7; 9 positions agree with TRBD2. The J segment lost 6 bases and the V segment lost 2 bases, leaving 14 bases of the junction unmatched. CDR1 and CDR2 from the germline V gene are MNHNS and SASEGT. CDR3 size: 17 residues. The CDR3 DNA sequence: TGTGCCAGCAGTGAAAGCCTCCGAGGACTAGCGAGTTTCGAGCAGTACTTC. Translating it yields CASSESLRGLASFEQYF.

The genes are TRBV19 and TRBJ2-5; unclear D gene. This CDR3 contains 16 residues. The V and J ends lost 5 bases and 1 base respectively, with 17 bases between them. Germline V gene lookup returns CDR1 LNHDA and CDR2 SQIVND (reference sequence). For the CDR3, the DNA is TGTGCCAGTAGTTCAGGTCGGCTACTGGGCCAAGAGACCCAGTACTTC. It encodes CASSSGRLLGQETQYF.

V gene TRBV9 combines with J gene TRBJ1-6; unclear D gene. Germline CDR1 SGDLS, CDR2 YYNGEE. The V end was cut by 4 bases, the J end by 10 bases, with 15 bases between. The CDR3 spans 14 residues. The CDR3 nucleotides read TGTGCCAGCAGCTCACCCACACGAGGGTCACCCCTCCACTTT. It yields the protein CASSSPTRGSPLHF.

The rearrangement uses TRBV12-3 or TRBV12-4 and TRBJ1-3; D ambiguous. V was cut by 8 bases and J by 0 bases, with 8 bases left in between. This CDR3 comprises 13 residues. The CDR3 DNA sequence: TGTGCCAGCGGGAGCCTCTCTGGAAACACCATATATTTT. This sequence encodes CASGSLSGNTIYF.

The chain links TRBV28 to TRBJ1-3, with 7 bases matching TRBD1. The germline V gene encodes CDR1 MDHEN and CDR2 SYDVKM. V lost 5 bases, J lost 4 bases, and 8 bases stayed unmatched. The CDR3 consists of 15 residues. CDR3 sequence (DNA): TGTGCCAGCAGTCAAGGGGGCAATAGCGGAAACACCATATATTTT. It is translated as CASSQGGNSGNTIYF.

The chain recombines TRBV28 with TRBJ1-1; D is undetermined. Germline CDR1 reads MDHEN; CDR2 reads SYDVKM. Between the trimmed V and J ends, which lost 6 bases and 5 bases, there was a span of 7 bases. The CDR3 extends over 11 amino acids. CDR3 amino acids: CASRQVTEAFF. The DNA of the CDR3 is TGTGCCAGCAGGCAGGTTACTGAAGCTTTCTTT.

This sequence joins TRBV12-5 and TRBJ1-3; 8 positions match TRBD1. The germline V gene has CDR1 LGHNT and CDR2 FRNRAP. Trimming removed 1 base from V and 4 bases from J; junction bases left unmatched: 27. The CDR3 is 23 amino acids. The CDR3 sequence is CASGLAPIPGTGLFGSRGNTIYF. CDR3 DNA: TGTGCTAGTGGTTTGGCCCCCATTCCCGGGACAGGTTTATTCGGGAGCCGGGGAAACACCATATATTTT.

This chain connects TRBV28 to TRBJ2-5; possibly TRBD2 for D (7 bases). The CDR3 length is 15 residues. Trimming pared 2 bases from V and 4 bases from J, leaving 14 bases between. In germline, CDR1 is MDHEN, CDR2 SYDVKM. This CDR3 reads CASSLAGVTGETQYF. The CDR3 nucleotides read TGTGCCAGCAGTTTAGCGGGGGTGACAGGAGAGACCCAGTACTTC.

V is TRBV12-2 and J is TRBJ2-1; the table names TRBD2, a call not compared with the DNA. TRBV12-2 is marked as a pseudogene. This CDR3 is 17 amino acids long. The chain's CDR3 is CASRLDLLGEYLYEQFF. CDR3 coding DNA: TGTGCAAGTCGCTTAGATCTGTTGGGAGAATATTTGTATGAGCAGTTCTTC.

The CDR3 loop is CASSQGEERAYEQYF. CDR3 nucleotide sequence: TGTGCCAGCAGCCAAGGCGAGGAGCGGGCCTACGAGCAGTACTTC. The chain carries TRBV5-4 and TRBJ2-7, with a weak D call TRBD2 (6 bases). Per germline, CDR1 SGHNT and CDR2 YYREEE (reference sequence). The ends were cut back, 4 bases at V and 2 bases at J, with 16 bases in the middle. The CDR3 is 15 residues long. Drawing the rest from reference TRBV5-4 and TRBJ2-7, the complete variable domain is ETGVTQSPTHLIKTRGQQVTLRCSSQSGHNTVSWYQQALGQGPQFIFQYYREEENGRGNFPPRFSGLQFPNYSSELNVNALELDDSALYLCASSQGEERAYEQYFGPGTRLTVT.

This rearrangement joins TRBV5-1 to TRBJ2-1; TRBD1 is a possible D gene (6 bases). Germline CDR1 is SGHRS and CDR2 is YFSETQ. V was pared by 0 bases and J by 7 bases, with 11 bases between. The CDR3 is 14 amino acids. CDR3 region: CASSLGGRWNEQFF. CDR3 in DNA: TGCGCCAGCAGCTTGGGGGGGCGCTGGAATGAGCAGTTCTTC.

J is TRBJ1-1 and V is TRBV30, with no clear D. Trimming took off 5 bases at V and 5 bases at J, with 9 bases between the two ends. The CDR3 runs to 11 residues. Germline V gene sequence: CDR1 GTSNPN, CDR2 SVGIG (reference sequence). This CDR3 is CAWQLRTEAFF. In nucleotides, the CDR3 is TGTGCCTGGCAATTGCGTACTGAAGCTTTCTTT.

The chain carries TRBV28 and TRBJ2-3; D possibly corresponds to TRBD2 (6 bases). Trimming shortened V by 4 bases and J by 2 bases, and 22 bases separated the two germline ends. Germline loops: CDR1 MDHEN, CDR2 SYDVKM. This CDR3 region has 18 residues. CDR3 nucleotide sequence: TGTGCCAGCAGTTATTCCTCCGTACTAGCCATTTTCACAGATACGCAGTATTTT. Protein sequence: CASSYSSVLAIFTDTQYF.

There are a few counts of this clone. The chain uses TRBV5-4 and TRBJ2-1, with 10 bases aligning to TRBD2. Unmatched junction bases numbered 11, after V lost 3 bases and J lost 8 bases. Germline assignment: CDR1 SGHNT and CDR2 YYREEE (reference sequence). The CDR3 covers 16 residues. CDR3 nucleotide sequence: TGTGCCAGCAGCTCTGGGGTAGCGGGGGGTGGCGATGAGCAGTTCTTC. Protein: CASSSGVAGGGDEQFF.

The chain is built from TRBV4-3 and TRBJ1-4, with D tentatively TRBD1 (5 bases). The CDR3 sequence is 16 residues long. The V and J ends lost 1 base and 5 bases respectively, with 14 bases between them. Germline V gene data show CDR1 as LGHNA and CDR2 as YSLEER. CDR3 nucleotide sequence: TGCGCCAGCAGCCAAGGGTTGCCGGCAGGGAATGAAAAACTGTTTTTT. Encoded protein: CASSQGLPAGNEKLFF.

The chain carries TRBV29-1 and TRBJ2-3, with 8 nucleotides matching TRBD2. Germline V gene data show CDR1 as SQVTM and CDR2 as ANQGSEA. V lost 4 bases and J lost 3; bases outside the gene matches: 9. The CDR3 totals 15 residues. This CDR3 reads CSVARAGVKTDTQYF. DNA for the CDR3: TGCAGCGTTGCCCGAGCGGGAGTTAAGACAGATACGCAGTATTTT.

J is TRBJ1-1 and V is TRBV19; a possible D gene is TRBD1 (5 bases). The length of the CDR3 is 16 residues. V was pared by 4 bases and J by 5 bases, with 20 bases between. Germline-derived CDR1 and CDR2 are LNHDA and SQIVND (reference sequence). The CDR3 protein is CASSRGFRTGVTEAFF. The CDR3 DNA sequence: TGTGCCAGTAGTAGAGGTTTTCGCACGGGGGTAACTGAAGCTTTCTTT.

The CDR3 sequence is CASSADRFPGELFF. As DNA, the CDR3 is TGCGCCAGCAGCGCTGACAGGTTCCCCGGGGAGCTGTTTTTT. V gene TRBV5-1 combines with J gene TRBJ2-2, with D tentatively TRBD1 (6 bases). CDR1 is SGHRS, CDR2 YFSETQ, per germline. CDR3 length: 14 amino acids. Trimming left V 4 bases short and J 6 bases short, with 13 bases between.

This CDR3 is CASGSAGVSTDTQYF. Here the CDR3 DNA reads TGTGCCAGCGGGTCAGCGGGGGTTAGCACAGATACGCAGTATTTT. The gene calls are TRBV2 and TRBJ2-3; 8 nucleotides agree with TRBD2. Germline V gives CDR1 SNHLY, CDR2 FYNNEI. V shed 8 bases, J shed 0 bases, and the junction held 7 bases outside the gene matches. The CDR3 runs to 15 residues.

The genes are TRBV29-1 and TRBJ2-3, with 14 nucleotides matching TRBD2. Germline V gene data show CDR1 as SQVTM and CDR2 as ANQGSEA. V was pared by 1 base and J by 0 bases, with 6 bases of the junction left unmatched. The CDR3 covers 18 residues. CDR3: CSVEGTSGRHSSTDTQYF. The CDR3 DNA reads as TGCAGCGTTGAAGGGACTAGCGGGAGGCACTCTAGCACAGATACGCAGTATTTT.

V and J are TRBV7-9 and TRBJ2-5; D ambiguous. V gave up 1 base and J gave up 4 bases, with 19 bases separating them. CDR3 length: 17 amino acids. Germline V gene data show CDR1 as SEHNR and CDR2 as FQNEAQ (reference sequence). CDR3 nucleotides: TGTGCCAGCAGCTTAGGTATTAGAGGTAGTGGTTCAGAGACCCAGTACTTC. Its protein product is CASSLGIRGSGSETQYF.

The chain links TRBV3-1 (or the pseudogene TRBV3-2) to TRBJ2-1, with a tentative D call TRBD2 (7 bases). This CDR3 is 15 amino acids long. Trimming cost V 5 bases and J 4 bases, with 15 bases left between them. From germline, CDR1 is LGHDT and CDR2 YNNKEL (reference sequence). DNA of the CDR3: TGTGCCAGCAGCTACTGGGGGGGCCCGTACAATGAGCAGTTCTTC. Protein product: CASSYWGGPYNEQFF.